This T cell receptor (beta chain) was obtained from a study of blood T cell repertoires in COVID-19. Study context: The United States, Italy and Spain were the sources of the acute and convalescent COVID-19 samples. From T cells, B-cell-depleted T cells, or PBMCs came the material, which was cDNA or gDNA.

V was trimmed by 3 bases and J by 11 bases, leaving 9 bases between them. CDR3 length equals 12 residues. In germline, CDR1 is SGHRS, CDR2 YFSETQ. Clones were read by immunoSEQ multiplex PCR, and TCRdb kept only the in-frame ones, dropping some. The repertoire includes about 190,000 clones, just under 80% of them detected once, and around 2.8% sits in the top ten. The chain links TRBV5-1 to TRBJ1-6; no clear D gene. The TCR originated in an elderly woman with active or convalescent COVID-19. Sequences were obtained from peripheral blood. The CDR3 spells CASSSDGAPLHF. The CDR3 DNA is TGCGCCAGCAGCTCAGACGGGGCACCCCTCCACTTT.